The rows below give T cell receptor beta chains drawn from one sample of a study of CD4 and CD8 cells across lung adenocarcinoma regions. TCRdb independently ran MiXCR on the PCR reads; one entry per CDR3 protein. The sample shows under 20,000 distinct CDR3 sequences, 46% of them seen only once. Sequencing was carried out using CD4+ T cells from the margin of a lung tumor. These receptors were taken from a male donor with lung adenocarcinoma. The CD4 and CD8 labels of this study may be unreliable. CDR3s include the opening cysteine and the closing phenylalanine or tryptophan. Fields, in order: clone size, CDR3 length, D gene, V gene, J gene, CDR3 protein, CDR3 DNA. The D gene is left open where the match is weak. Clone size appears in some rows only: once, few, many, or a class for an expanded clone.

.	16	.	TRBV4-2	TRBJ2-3	CASSQEGACAKDTQYF	TGTGCCAGCAGCCAAGAGGGCGCGTGCGCCAAAGATACGCAGTATTTT
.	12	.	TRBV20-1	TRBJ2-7	CSAGDYYNEQYF	TGCAGTGCTGGTGACTACTACAATGAGCAGTACTTC
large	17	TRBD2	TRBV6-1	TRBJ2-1	CASIRTSGHLGPPEQFF	TGTGCCAGCATCAGGACTAGCGGCCACCTGGGGCCCCCTGAGCAGTTCTTC
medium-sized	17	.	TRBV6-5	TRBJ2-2	CASSYSGLPTGPGELFF	TGTGCCAGCAGTTACTCGGGACTCCCAACCGGTCCCGGGGAGCTGTTTTTT
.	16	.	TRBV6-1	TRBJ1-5	CASSEAWTVSNQPQHF	TGTGCCAGCAGTGAAGCCTGGACAGTCAGCAATCAGCCCCAGCATTTT
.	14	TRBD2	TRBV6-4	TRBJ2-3	CAGSGGGSQETQYF	TGTGCGGGCAGCGGGGGCGGGAGCCAAGAGACCCAGTATTTT
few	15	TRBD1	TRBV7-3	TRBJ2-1	CASSPGTGIMNEQFF	TGTGCCAGCAGCCCCGGGACAGGGATTATGAATGAGCAGTTCTTC
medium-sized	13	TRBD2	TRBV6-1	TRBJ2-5	CASRTSGGETQYF	TGTGCCAGCAGGACTAGCGGAGGGGAGACCCAGTACTTC
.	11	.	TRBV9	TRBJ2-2	CASSGDGELFF	TGTGCCAGCAGCGGGGACGGGGAGCTGTTTTTT
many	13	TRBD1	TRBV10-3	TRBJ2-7	CAIRQGDNYEQYF	TGTGCCATCAGACAGGGGGACAACTACGAGCAGTACTTC
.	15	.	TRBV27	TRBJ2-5	CASSSLGTNQETQYF	TGTGCCAGCAGTTCCCTTGGGACAAACCAAGAGACCCAGTACTTT
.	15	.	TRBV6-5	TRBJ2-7	CASSSTLGRANEQYF	TGTGCCAGCAGTTCAACCCTCGGACGGGCAAACGAGCAGTACTTC
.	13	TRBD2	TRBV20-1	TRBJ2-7	CSARLAGVGEQYF	TGCAGTGCTAGACTAGCGGGAGTTGGAGAGCAGTACTTC